This T cell receptor (beta chain) is drawn from a study of molecular identifiers for immune sequencing clone quantification. Study-wide findings and caveats: Highly expanded clone sizes could be underestimated by identical TCR molecules that share a barcode. Detection of one spiked Jurkat cell's TCR RNA reportedly worked in some 980,000 naive cells.

It was from roughly 20,000 to 1,000,000 sorted cells, with 10%, 30% or 50% RNA, that naive CD8 libraries came. TCRdb reanalysed the PCR reads using MiXCR and keeps one entry per CDR3 protein. This table has some 590,000 distinct CDR3 sequences, about 25% appearing once. This clonotype was seen just once. The antigen remains undetermined. A much larger clone differs by one base, so this may be a read error. The TCR comes from a human donor in good health. Some libraries in this study had Jurkat cell RNA spiked in. The material sequenced was naive CD8+ T cells from blood, with Jurkat cell RNA spiked in. Stated subset: FACS-sorted CD8+CD4-CCR7+CD45RA+ naive T cells.

The DNA for the CDR3 is TGTGCCTGGCGCGCGGAAAGCACAGATACGCAGTATTTT. This gives the protein CAWRAESTDTQYF. The chain combines TRBV30 with TRBJ2-3; no clear D. This CDR3 spans 13 amino acids. Germline V lookup: CDR1 GTSNPN, CDR2 SVGIG (reference sequence). The V end lost 5 bases, the J end lost 0 bases, and 9 bases lay between the germline ends.